The clone carrying this T cell receptor beta chain came up many times. RNA transcripts yielded amplified TCR beta CDR3 regions. Primed by the HTBI set, a first-round RT-PCR was run on the TCR CDR3. TCRdb called the multiplex PCR reads again in MiXCR, with one record for every CDR3 protein. The sample carries some 250,000 distinct CDR3 sequences, 13% to 15% recorded once. This specimen belongs to a study of T cells in Graves' hyperthyroidism and ophthalmopathy. The V gene lost 0 bases and the J gene lost 5 bases, with 13 bases spanning the gap. The CDR3 is made up of 14 amino acids. Germline V gives CDR1 DFQATT, CDR2 SNEGSKA (reference sequence).

This rearrangement joins TRBV20-1 to TRBJ2-5; no definite D call. The origin of this receptor is a middle-aged woman with Graves' hyperthyroidism that later progressed to Graves' ophthalmopathy. The sample comprised blood. The CDR3 DNA is TGCAGTGCTAGAGATTTTGCTGCCTGGGAGACCCAGTACTTC. Protein sequence: CSARDFAAWETQYF.